Here is one T cell receptor beta chain with its context. Its antigen is currently unknown. This entry is derived from a study of cytomegalovirus exposure and HLA in healthy donors. Study-wide findings and caveats: Several of the most significant clusters appeared linked to common viral pathogens, based on a later analysis.

It was with 60 Vbeta and 13 Jbeta primers that the PCR ran. The data were produced by immunoSEQ multiplex PCR, yet TCRdb's version contains in-frame clones alone and is incomplete. Of around 140,000 clones in the sample, 72% were seen once. This CDR3 spans 15 amino acids. V lost 1 base to trimming and J lost 7 bases; unmatched junction nucleotides: 2. Germline loops: CDR1 SGHRS, CDR2 YFSETQ. This receptor was obtained from a man over 45 in good health and CMV-seropositive. Input material: PBMCs. V usage is TRBV5-1 and J usage is TRBJ2-1, with 13 nucleotides matching TRBD2. CDR3 in amino acids: CASSLTSGGGNEQFF. The CDR3 DNA is TGCGCCAGCAGCTTGACTAGCGGGGGGGGAAATGAGCAGTTCTTC.